These T cell receptor beta chains were read from a single sample in a study of T cell responses to AZD1222 COVID-19 vaccine. The assay was immunoSEQ multiplex PCR, and TCRdb's table has in-frame clones only and misses some. The table includes approximately 200,000 clones, about 90% detected once. The specimen was peripheral blood, collected on day 0 of AZD1222 vaccination. The receptor set was obtained from an adult in good health. Each CDR3 is given with its conserved first and last residue. Each record gives: D gene, V gene, J gene, clone size, CDR3 protein, CDR3 DNA. The D gene is left open where the match is weak. Size values are once, few and many counts, or a class for expanded clones, and some rows have none.

>NA|TRBV27|TRBJ1-5|NA
CASGSFNQPQHF
TGTGCCAGCGGGAGCTTCAATCAGCCCCAGCATTTT
>NA|TRBV5-8|TRBJ1-2|NA
CASSPRTAASGGYTF
TGTGCCAGCAGCCCCCGCACGGCAGCCAGCGGTGGCTACACCTTC
>NA|TRBV6-5|TRBJ1-1|NA
CASSYGRTGFTEAFF
TGTGCCAGCAGTTACGGACGAACGGGTTTCACTGAAGCTTTCTTT
>TRBD2|TRBV28|TRBJ2-2|NA
CASRPGLASNTGELFF
TGTGCCAGCAGGCCCGGACTAGCCTCGAACACCGGGGAGCTGTTTTTT
>NA|TRBV28|TRBJ2-7|NA
CASSSTYEQYF
TGTGCCAGCAGTTCCACCTACGAGCAGTACTTC
>TRBD1|TRBV5-4|TRBJ1-5|once
CASRLRQGDWPQHF
TGTGCCAGCAGACTAAGACAGGGCGACTGGCCCCAGCATTTT
>TRBD1|TRBV3-1/TRBV3-2|TRBJ1-6|once
CASSQAPRTGTMNSPLHF
TGTGCCAGCAGCCAAGCGCCACGGACAGGGACTATGAATTCACCCCTCCACTTT
>TRBD1|TRBV2|TRBJ1-4|NA
CASCQGGLRTNEKLFF
TGTGCCAGCTGTCAGGGGGGATTACGGACTAATGAAAAACTGTTTTTT
>NA|TRBV10-3|TRBJ1-5|NA
CAISGTGMGNQPQHF
TGTGCCATCAGTGGCACAGGGATGGGGAATCAGCCCCAGCATTTT
>NA|TRBV7-6|TRBJ1-1|NA
CASSSTAGRNTEAFF
TGTGCCAGCAGCTCGACGGCAGGTAGAAACACTGAAGCTTTCTTT
>NA|TRBV6-5|TRBJ2-7|NA
CASSYTEATYEQYF
TGTGCCAGCAGTTACACCGAAGCCACCTACGAGCAGTACTTC
>TRBD2|TRBV5-4|TRBJ2-5|NA
CASSTSGGGETQYF
TGTGCCAGCAGCACTAGCGGGGGAGGTGAGACCCAGTACTTC
>TRBD1|TRBV19|TRBJ1-2|NA
CASRKGTDIYFGYTF
TGTGCCAGTAGAAAAGGGACAGACATTTACTTTGGCTACACCTTC
>TRBD1|TRBV7-9|TRBJ1-1|NA
CASSFTGEAFF
TGTGCCAGCAGCTTCACAGGGGAGGCTTTCTTT
>NA|TRBV10-3|TRBJ1-3|once
CATTQVSAGNTIYF
TGTGCCACGACACAGGTTTCGGCCGGAAACACCATATATTTT
>NA|TRBV7-3|TRBJ2-2|few
CASSLYGRGELFF
TGTGCCAGCAGCTTATATGGCCGCGGGGAGCTGTTTTTT
>NA|TRBV7-3|TRBJ2-1|NA
CASSPGDLYNEQFF
TGTGCCAGCAGCCCCGGGGACCTTTACAATGAGCAGTTCTTC
>NA|TRBV5-1|TRBJ2-1|NA
CASSFGGSSYNEQFF
TGCGCCAGCAGCTTCGGGGGAAGCTCCTACAATGAGCAGTTCTTC
>NA|TRBV2|TRBJ2-5|once
CASSEEQETQYF
TGTGCCAGCAGTGAGGAACAAGAGACCCAGTACTTC
>NA|TRBV7-3|TRBJ1-1|NA
CASSPQGANTEAFF
TGTGCCAGCAGCCCACAGGGAGCGAACACTGAAGCTTTCTTT
>TRBD2|TRBV30|TRBJ2-5|NA
CAWSPPGGIQETQYF
TGTGCCTGGAGTCCCCCCGGGGGGATCCAAGAGACCCAGTACTTC
>NA|TRBV2|TRBJ1-3|NA
CASSPEQALSGNTIYF
TGTGCCAGCAGTCCAGAACAGGCCCTCTCTGGAAACACCATATATTTT
>NA|TRBV30|TRBJ1-2|NA
CAWSVRAVYGYTF
TGTGCCTGGAGTGTACGGGCCGTCTATGGCTACACCTTC
>NA|TRBV29-1|TRBJ1-2|NA
CSVEGRGKVGGYTF
TGCAGCGTTGAAGGAAGGGGGAAAGTGGGTGGCTACACCTTC
>NA|TRBV21-1|TRBJ1-2|few
CASIQGTTYGYTF
TGTGCCAGCATACAGGGGACAACCTATGGCTACACCTTC
>NA|TRBV10-3|TRBJ1-5|NA
CAISGEELKPQHF
TGTGCCATCAGTGGAGAGGAGTTAAAACCCCAGCATTTT
>NA|TRBV6-1|TRBJ1-3|NA
CASSEAMAWGRNTIYF
TGTGCCAGCAGTGAAGCGATGGCCTGGGGCCGAAACACCATATATTTT
>NA|TRBV28|TRBJ1-1|NA
CASSLLRGGNTEAFF
TGTGCCAGCAGTCTACTCCGGGGGGGGAACACTGAAGCTTTCTTT
>TRBD1|TRBV5-4|TRBJ2-1|once
CASSFLDRIYNEQFF
TGTGCCAGCAGCTTCCTGGACAGGATATACAATGAGCAGTTCTTC
>NA|TRBV25-1|TRBJ1-2|NA
CASSEGVRAYGYTF
TGTGCCAGCAGTGAAGGGGTCAGGGCCTATGGCTACACCTTC
>NA|TRBV5-1|TRBJ2-2|NA
CASSLSTGTGELFF
TGCGCCAGCAGCTTGAGTACAGGCACCGGGGAGCTGTTTTTT
>TRBD1|TRBV25-1|TRBJ1-1|NA
CASSETTGIEAFF
TGTGCCAGCAGTGAAACGACAGGGATTGAAGCTTTCTTT
>NA|TRBV11-3|TRBJ2-1|NA
CASSLGGLGGSEQFF
TGTGCCAGCAGCTTAGGGGGGCTAGGCGGGAGTGAGCAGTTCTTC
>TRBD1|TRBV7-3|TRBJ2-2|NA
CASSPGQGLTGELFF
TGTGCCAGCAGCCCCGGACAGGGCCTCACCGGGGAGCTGTTTTTT
>NA|TRBV21-1|TRBJ1-5|NA
CASSKYEDRGNQPQHF
TGTGCCAGCAGCAAATATGAGGACAGGGGCAATCAGCCCCAGCATTTT
>NA|TRBV27|TRBJ2-2|NA
CASSKGANTGELFF
TGTGCCAGCAGTAAGGGGGCGAACACCGGGGAGCTGTTTTTT
>NA|TRBV5-1|TRBJ1-2|NA
CASSLGGEPFGYTF
TGCGCCAGCAGCTTAGGCGGGGAACCCTTTGGCTACACCTTC
>NA|TRBV9|TRBJ2-2|NA
CASSVDRSGDTGELFF
TGTGCCAGCAGCGTAGACCGATCAGGGGACACCGGGGAGCTGTTTTTT
>NA|TRBV30|TRBJ2-7|few
CAWSSGRAYEQYF
TGTGCCTGGAGTTCGGGGCGTGCCTACGAGCAGTACTTC
>TRBD2|TRBV9|TRBJ2-3|NA
CASSAGSGGLTDTQYF
TGTGCCAGCAGTGCCGGTAGCGGGGGCCTTACAGATACGCAGTATTTT
>NA|TRBV9|TRBJ1-2|NA
CASSPNIWGGRVGYTF
TGTGCCAGCAGCCCCAATATCTGGGGGGGTAGGGTTGGCTACACCTTC
>NA|TRBV5-4|TRBJ2-7|NA
CASSFQGGYYEQYF
TGTGCCAGCAGCTTTCAGGGAGGCTACTACGAGCAGTACTTC